This T cell receptor beta chain originates from a study of CD8 T cells in Susac syndrome. General observations from the study: The study recognized that the number of individuals in its TCR sequencing and HLA analysis was relatively small.

RNA amounts of roughly 0.45 to 1 ug underwent reverse transcription with random hexamers. MiXCR was run by TCRdb on the immunoSEQ multiplex PCR reads, yielding one entry per CDR3 protein. The sample includes roughly 180,000 distinct CDR3 sequences, around 95% of them seen just once. In its sample, this clonotype was seen once. Antigen specificity is unknown. Sequencing of TCR beta was carried out in blood CD8+ and CD4+ T cells. Negative isolation was used for CD8+ and CD4+ T cells, and FACS enrichment was applied to TEMRA cells. Sequenced: CD4+ T cells from PBMCs. The receptor's source is a human donor in good health.

CDR3 protein: CSAPSPGRASGEQYF. CDR3 nucleotides: TGCAGTGCCCCCTCCCCCGGCAGAGCCAGTGGAGAGCAGTACTTC. The rearrangement links TRBV20-1 to TRBJ2-7; D gene unclear. This CDR3 region has 15 residues. Deletions cut 6 bases from V and 7 bases from J, with 25 bases between. CDR1 DFQATT and CDR2 SNEGSKA come from the germline V gene (reference sequence).